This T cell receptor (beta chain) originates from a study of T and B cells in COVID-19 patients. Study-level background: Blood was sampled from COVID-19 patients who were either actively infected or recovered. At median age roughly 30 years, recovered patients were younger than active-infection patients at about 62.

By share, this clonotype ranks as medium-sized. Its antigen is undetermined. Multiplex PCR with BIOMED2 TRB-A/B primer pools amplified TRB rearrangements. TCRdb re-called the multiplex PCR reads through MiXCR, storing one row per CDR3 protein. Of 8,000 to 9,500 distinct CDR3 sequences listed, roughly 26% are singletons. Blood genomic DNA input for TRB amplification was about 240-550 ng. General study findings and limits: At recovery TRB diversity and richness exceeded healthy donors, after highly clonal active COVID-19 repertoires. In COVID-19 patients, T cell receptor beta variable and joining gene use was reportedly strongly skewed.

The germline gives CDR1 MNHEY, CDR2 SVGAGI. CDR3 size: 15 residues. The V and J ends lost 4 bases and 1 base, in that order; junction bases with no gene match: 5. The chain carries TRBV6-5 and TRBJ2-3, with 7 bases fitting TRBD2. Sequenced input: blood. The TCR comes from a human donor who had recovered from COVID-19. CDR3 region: CASSWQGGGTDTQYF. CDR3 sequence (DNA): TGTGCCAGCAGTTGGCAGGGAGGGGGCACAGATACGCAGTATTTT.